This passage covers 21 T cell receptor beta chains from one sample sequenced in a study of brain T cells in children with intractable seizures. The time point was: blood from clinic visit 5 months post-surgery; TSC patient then seizure free. Here immunoSEQ multiplex PCR was the method, and the copy in TCRdb shows in-frame clones only, minus some. The data show about 320,000 clones, with over 85% seen just once and roughly 6% held by the top ten. The material was peripheral blood, obtained 4 to 6 months after surgery. The receptors stem from a boy in the first two years of life with tuberous sclerosis and intractable seizures.

This clone has just a few counts. The chain is built from TRBV7-6 and TRBJ1-1, with 7 bases aligning to TRBD1. This CDR3 is 17 amino acids long. V shed 4 bases and J 0 bases; nucleotides not matched to a gene: 11. CDR1 and CDR2 from the germline V gene are SGHVS and FNYEAQ. The CDR3 loop is CASSSGGRQTMNTEAFF. CDR3 nucleotides: TGTGCCAGCAGCTCAGGGGGGAGACAGACTATGAACACTGAAGCTTTCTTT. The whole variable domain, filled in from reference TRBV7-6 and TRBJ1-1, reads GAGVSQSPRYKVTKRGQDVALRCDPISGHVSLYWYRQALGQGPEFLTYFNYEAQQDKSGLPNDRFSAERPEGSISTLTIQRTEQRDSAMYRCASSSGGRQTMNTEAFFGQGTRLTVV.

This chain joins TRBV6-5 and TRBJ1-6, with a possible D match to TRBD1 (5 bases). There are 15 residues in the CDR3. CDR1 and CDR2 (germline): MNHEY, SVGAGI. Trimming cost V 6 bases and J 4 bases, with 13 bases left between them. Written as DNA, the CDR3 is TGTGCCAGCAGCCCGGGGGAGGGTTATAATTCACCCCTCCACTTT. Amino acids: CASSPGEGYNSPLHF.

The chain recombines TRBV19 with TRBJ1-1; D may be TRBD1 (6 bases). Germline V lookup: CDR1 LNHDA, CDR2 SQIVND (reference sequence). V gave up 8 bases and J gave up 1 base, with 11 bases separating them. There are 13 residues in the CDR3. CDR3 in DNA: TGTGCCAGTGAGGACAGCCCGAACACTGAAGCTTTCTTT. It yields the protein CASEDSPNTEAFF. Full variable domain (missing parts from reference TRBV19 and TRBJ1-1): DGGITQSPKYLFRKEGQNVTLSCEQNLNHDAMYWYRQDPGQGLRLIYYSQIVNDFQKGDIAEGYSVSREKKESFPLTVTSAQKNPTAFYLCASEDSPNTEAFFGQGTRLTVV.

The rearrangement joins TRBV2 to TRBJ2-7, with D perhaps matching TRBD2 (6 bases). Germline V gene lookup returns CDR1 SNHLY and CDR2 FYNNEI. Trimming cost V 7 bases and J 7 bases, with 17 bases left between them. The CDR3 runs 13 residues. For the CDR3, the DNA is TGTGCCAGCAAGGCGGGAACTATATGGGAGCAGTACTTC. Translating gives CASKAGTIWEQYF.

The chain is built from TRBV12-3 or TRBV12-4 and TRBJ1-2; 7 bases line up with TRBD1. The ends lost 5 bases at V and 8 bases at J; junction bases unmatched: 8. The CDR3 consists of 13 residues. CDR3 sequence (DNA): TGTGCCAGCAGTGGGACAGAAGCATACGGCTACACCTTC. Translated: CASSGTEAYGYTF.

The chain couples TRBV11-3 to TRBJ1-4, with D hard to call. The CDR3 has 16 amino acids. Trimming stripped 1 base from V and 6 bases from J, with 15 bases between. Germline assignment: CDR1 SGHNT and CDR2 YENEEA. As DNA, the CDR3 is TGTGCCAGCAGCTTAGTCTCTTCTGACGGCTATGAAAAACTGTTTTTT. Translation: CASSLVSSDGYEKLFF.

The chain is built from TRBV28 and TRBJ2-7; 12 bases line up with TRBD2. The V and J ends lost 5 bases and 6 bases, in that order; junction bases with no gene match: 14. There are 17 residues in the CDR3. Per germline, CDR1 MDHEN and CDR2 SYDVKM. CDR3 residues: CASSRKPLLAGGAEQYF. CDR3 DNA sequence: TGTGCCAGCAGTCGCAAACCCCTCCTAGCGGGGGGGGCCGAGCAGTACTTC.

V and J are TRBV19 and TRBJ2-2; 7 nucleotides line up with TRBD1. V lost 3 bases, J lost 4 bases, and 20 bases stayed unmatched. The CDR3 is 20 amino acids. Germline-derived CDR1 and CDR2 are LNHDA and SQIVND (reference sequence). CDR3 nucleotides: TGTGCCAGTAGTATCGGACACCGTCGACAGGGTTTGGGAACCACCGGGGAGCTGTTTTTT. This sequence encodes CASSIGHRRQGLGTTGELFF.

The chain recombines TRBV27 with TRBJ2-7; 8 bases align to TRBD2. V lost 4 bases and J lost 9; bases outside the gene matches: 8. Germline assignment: CDR1 MNHEY and CDR2 SMNVEV (reference sequence). The CDR3 loop spans 13 amino acids. The CDR3 here is CASSSTARGGQYF. Written as DNA, the CDR3 is TGTGCCAGCAGTTCAACCGCTCGGGGGGGGCAGTACTTC.

This chain uses TRBV3-1 (or the pseudogene TRBV3-2) with TRBJ2-3; 14 nucleotides match TRBD2. This CDR3 region has 19 residues. Germline assignment: CDR1 LGHDT and CDR2 YNNKEL (reference sequence). V was clipped by 1 base and J by 3 bases; unmatched bases: 9. The chain's CDR3 is CASSQGGLAGGKGTDTQYF. The CDR3 DNA sequence: TGTGCCAGCAGCCAAGGAGGACTAGCGGGGGGAAAGGGGACAGATACGCAGTATTTT.

Concerning this clone: The junction departs from the called germline gene at one end, perhaps through a read error. The chain has TRBV19 and TRBJ1-5, with 8 nucleotides matching TRBD1. This CDR3 has 15 residues. CDR1 LNHDA and CDR2 SQIVND come from the germline V gene (reference sequence). CDR3: CVSSGDRGPNQPQHF. CDR3 coding DNA: TGTGTCAGTAGCGGTGACAGGGGCCCTAATCAGCCCCAGCATTTT.

The chain is built from TRBV19 and TRBJ2-3; 9 bases align to TRBD1. The ends lost 1 base at V and 4 bases at J; junction bases unmatched: 3. CDR3 length: 15 residues. Germline CDR1 reads LNHDA; CDR2 reads SQIVND (reference sequence). CDR3 region: CASSIGGQGADTQYF. Written as DNA, the CDR3 is TGTGCCAGTAGTATAGGGGGACAGGGAGCAGATACGCAGTATTTT.

This clone was observed a few times. For the CDR3, the DNA is TGTGCCAGCAGTTTCGGGGGAACTGAAGCTTTCTTT. As protein: CASSFGGTEAFF. The chain has TRBV6-5 and TRBJ1-1, with D perhaps TRBD1 (5 bases). The V gene's germline CDR1 is MNHEY and CDR2 SVGAGI. The CDR3 runs to 12 residues. V was cut by 4 bases and J by 5 bases, with 8 bases left in between.

This chain connects TRBV6-2 or TRBV6-3 to TRBJ1-1; no reliable D call. V lost 0 bases to trimming and J lost 7 bases, with 9 bases between them. This CDR3 has 13 amino acids. CDR1 is MNHEY, CDR2 SVGEGT, per germline. The CDR3 bases are TGTGCCAGCAGTTACTCTAGACAAAGTGAAGCTTTCTTT. Its protein is CASSYSRQSEAFF.

The chain employs TRBV14 and TRBJ2-7, with TRBD1 matching 9 bases. The length of the CDR3 is 15 residues. The germline V gene encodes CDR1 SGHDN and CDR2 FVKESK. V lost 4 bases and J lost 3; bases outside the gene matches: 7. CDR3 nucleotide sequence: TGTGCCAGCAGCCTAAAACCGGGACAGGGCTACGAGCAGTACTTC. It translates to CASSLKPGQGYEQYF.

This clone showed up just once. This chain uses TRBV14 with TRBJ1-2; no clear D. V lost 0 bases, J lost 4 bases, and 9 bases lay in between. CDR1 is SGHDN and CDR2 is FVKESK in the germline V gene. The CDR3 totals 14 residues. CDR3 nucleotides: TGTGCCAGCAGCCAAGAAGTATCATCCTATGGCTACACCTTC. Its translation is CASSQEVSSYGYTF.

The chain couples TRBV9 to TRBJ2-7, with TRBD2 matching over 13 bases. With V trimmed by 3 bases and J by 0 bases, 9 bases remained unmatched. The CDR3 is made up of 18 amino acids. Germline CDR1 SGDLS, CDR2 YYNGEE. CDR3 residues: CASSALSGTSGASYEQYF. The DNA of the CDR3 is TGTGCCAGCAGCGCACTATCCGGGACTAGCGGGGCCTCCTACGAGCAGTACTTC.

This chain links TRBV10-3 with TRBJ1-2, with a possible D match to TRBD1 (6 bases). The V and J ends lost 2 bases and 6 bases respectively, with 19 bases between them. The CDR3 sequence is 16 residues long. Per germline, CDR1 ENHRY and CDR2 SYGVKD. DNA for the CDR3: TGTGCCATCAGTGAGGTTTGGGTCGGGGGCGCGGATGGCTACACCTTC. Its protein is CAISEVWVGGADGYTF.

The gene calls are TRBV6-5 and TRBJ2-2; D is uncertain. This CDR3 comprises 14 residues. V lost 7 bases and J 4 bases, leaving 13 bases between the germline ends. The germline V gene has CDR1 MNHEY and CDR2 SVGAGI. The CDR3 region has the DNA TGTGCCAGCACCAAAGGGTACGGCACCGGGGAGCTGTTTTTT. This codes for CASTKGYGTGELFF.

This rearrangement joins TRBV5-1 to TRBJ2-2; D gene unclear. The germline gives CDR1 SGHRS, CDR2 YFSETQ. V was clipped by 5 bases and J by 4 bases, with 12 bases between them. The length of the CDR3 is 14 residues. CDR3 protein: CASRVVSGTGELFF. CDR3 DNA sequence: TGCGCCAGCAGGGTTGTGTCGGGCACCGGGGAGCTGTTTTTT.

The V call is TRBV2, the J call TRBJ2-4, with 7 bases identical to TRBD1. J was trimmed by 3 bases and V by 6 bases; bases with no gene match: 8. The germline V gene has CDR1 SNHLY and CDR2 FYNNEI. This CDR3 region has 15 residues. The CDR3 spells CASRGQRVVKNIQYF. CDR3 sequence (DNA): TGTGCCAGCAGGGGACAGAGAGTGGTCAAAAACATTCAGTACTTC.